The clone carrying this T cell receptor beta chain was detected ten times or more. The entry originates in a study of blood T cells in healthy people across ages. PBMCs numbering at least 6.5 million were isolated per sample. CDR1 is SQVTM and CDR2 is ANQGSEA in the germline V gene. The CDR3 sequence is 17 residues long. Losses at the gene ends were 2 bases for V and 1 base for J; bases not matched to a gene: 8. A J-beta primer mix and a sample-barcoded 5' primer were used in a second PCR of roughly 7 to 12 cycles. Each of the cDNA molecules was tagged by a template-switch adaptor with 12 random nucleotides. TCRdb itself ran the 5' RACE reads through MiXCR, one entry per CDR3 protein. The sample gives 590,000 or so distinct CDR3 sequences, approximately 30% of which show up once; around a sixth is in the top ten.

This TCR derives from an elderly woman in good health. This chain connects TRBV29-1 to TRBJ2-3, with 11 bases lining up with TRBD2. Material: blood. CDR3 in amino acids: CSVESATGLAGTDTQYF. The DNA for the CDR3 is TGCAGCGTTGAATCCGCGACGGGACTAGCGGGCACAGATACGCAGTATTTT.